The 30 T cell receptor beta chains below come from one sample, sequenced in a study of T cells in localized non-small cell lung cancer. Assay: immunoSEQ multiplex PCR; the TCRdb copy retains only in-frame clones and omits some. The sample has approximately 70,000 clones, approximately 80% seen once; the top ten hold just over 4.5%. The sample was PBMCs, taken before any cancer treatment. Receptors were obtained from a man aged 35 to 69 with stage II lung adenocarcinoma.

The CDR3: CAISERLGLAGPVSEQFF. The CDR3, as DNA: TGTGCCATCAGTGAGCGCCTCGGACTAGCGGGACCTGTGAGTGAGCAGTTCTTC. The chain is built from TRBV10-3 and TRBJ2-1; 12 nucleotides match TRBD2. Looked up from germline, CDR1 is ENHRY and CDR2 is SYGVKD. The CDR3 loop spans 18 amino acids. Unmatched junction bases numbered 14, after V lost 2 bases and J lost 9 bases.

This clone was observed a handful of times. The rearrangement uses TRBV18 and TRBJ1-1; 7 positions match TRBD1. The CDR3 spans 16 residues. V dropped 0 bases and J dropped 1; count of bases not matched to a gene: 5. The germline V gene encodes CDR1 KGHSH and CDR2 LQKENI. The CDR3 sequence is CASSPPVAGGNTEAFF. Written as DNA, the CDR3 is TGTGCCAGCTCACCACCGGTAGCAGGGGGGAACACTGAAGCTTTCTTT.

The gene calls are TRBV5-8 and TRBJ1-2; D call uncertain. The CDR3 has 15 amino acids. V was shortened by 0 bases and J by 1 base, with 10 bases between the two germline ends. Germline V gene data show CDR1 as SGHTS and CDR2 as YDEGEE. The CDR3 bases are TGTGCCAGCAGCTTGGCCCTAACAGTTAACTATGGCTACACCTTC. This gives the protein CASSLALTVNYGYTF.

Ten or more counts support this clone. This rearrangement joins TRBV7-6 to TRBJ1-2; the match to TRBD1 covers 9 bases. V shed 0 bases, J shed 4 bases, and the junction held 3 bases outside the gene matches. The CDR3 consists of 15 residues. Germline CDR1 SGHVS, CDR2 FNYEAQ. In DNA, the CDR3 is TGTGCCAGCAGCTTAGCCGGGACAGGGCCCTATGGCTACACCTTC. It encodes CASSLAGTGPYGYTF.

V and J are TRBV5-1 and TRBJ1-2; D gene unclear. V was shortened by 0 bases and J by 6 bases, with 12 bases between the two germline ends. Germline lookup yields CDR1 SGHRS and CDR2 YFSETQ. The CDR3 is made up of 14 amino acids. The CDR3 coding sequence is TGCGCCAGCAGCTTGGCTGGGGATATGGATGGCTACACCTTC. Amino acids: CASSLAGDMDGYTF.

The rearrangement uses TRBV4-3 and TRBJ1-3; D is unresolved. The germline CDR1 and CDR2 sequences are LGHNA and YSLEER. The CDR3 runs 16 residues. Trimming shortened V by 6 bases and J by 1 base, and 16 bases separated the two germline ends. CDR3 coding DNA: TGCGCCAGCAGTTTCCTTCTGGGTGGTTCTGGAAACACCATATATTTT. Translation gives CASSFLLGGSGNTIYF.

The CDR3 reads CASSVDTNTEAFF. As DNA, the CDR3 is TGTGCCAGCAGCGTGGACACGAACACTGAAGCTTTCTTT. The gene calls are TRBV9 and TRBJ1-1, with D perhaps TRBD1 (5 bases). The CDR3 loop spans 13 amino acids. Germline V gene lookup returns CDR1 SGDLS and CDR2 YYNGEE. Trimming took 2 bases from V and 1 from J, leaving 6 bases between them.

The chain carries TRBV7-9 and TRBJ2-5; 10 nucleotides align to TRBD1. J was trimmed by 1 base and V by 5 bases; bases with no gene match: 4. CDR3 length: 15 amino acids. CDR1 SEHNR and CDR2 FQNEAQ come from the germline V gene (reference sequence). The CDR3 here is CASSPGTGAQETQYF. The CDR3 DNA follows: TGTGCCAGCAGCCCTGGGACAGGGGCCCAAGAGACCCAGTACTTC.

The chain recombines TRBV4-1 with TRBJ2-6; D might be TRBD2 (5 bases). The CDR3 is 17 amino acids. Germline CDR1 MGHRA, CDR2 YSYEKL. Trimming took 1 base from V and 0 from J, leaving 10 bases between them. The CDR3, as DNA: TGCGCCAGCAGCCAAGGGCCGGGGAGCTCTGGGGCCAACGTCCTGACTTTC. This sequence encodes CASSQGPGSSGANVLTF.

J is TRBJ1-2 and V is TRBV27; maybe TRBD1 (6 bases). This CDR3 has 15 amino acids. Trimming removed 8 bases from V and 8 bases from J, with 24 bases in between. Germline V gives CDR1 MNHEY, CDR2 SMNVEV (reference sequence). The DNA of the CDR3 is TGTGCCAGCCGGATGGTGGGGGGCTGGGCGGGGGGCTACACCTTC. This encodes CASRMVGGWAGGYTF.

The chain recombines TRBV6-1 with TRBJ1-5; TRBD1 aligns across 7 bases. Germline V gives CDR1 MNHNS, CDR2 SASEGT. The CDR3 length is 14 residues. The V segment lost 7 bases and the J segment 6 bases; nucleotides outside the gene matches: 9. CDR3 sequence reads: CASIEGTGVQPQHF. The CDR3 bases are TGTGCCAGCATTGAGGGAACAGGGGTTCAGCCCCAGCATTTT.

The chain recombines TRBV5-8 with TRBJ1-4, with a possible D match to TRBD1 (6 bases). V shed 5 bases and J shed 7 bases, with 18 bases lying between them. Germline CDR1 is SGHTS and CDR2 is YDEGEE. The CDR3 is made up of 15 amino acids. The CDR3 here is CASSWGQGTGEKLFF. CDR3 DNA sequence: TGTGCCAGCAGTTGGGGGCAGGGTACCGGTGAAAAACTGTTTTTT.

The V call is TRBV4-1, the J call TRBJ1-5; maybe TRBD1 (5 bases). CDR3 length: 15 amino acids. CDR1 MGHRA and CDR2 YSYEKL come from the germline V gene. The V end lost 1 base, the J end lost 6 bases, and 13 bases lay between the germline ends. The CDR3, as DNA: TGCGCCAGCAGCCAAGCTCAGGGACTTGGTCAGCCCCAGCATTTT. Translated: CASSQAQGLGQPQHF.

The J gene is TRBJ2-7, the V gene TRBV13; 12 nucleotides line up with TRBD1. This CDR3 is 15 amino acids long. J gave up 6 bases and V 5 bases, and 8 bases lay outside the gene matches. CDR1 and CDR2 from the germline V gene are PRHDT and FYEKMQ (reference sequence). CDR3 in DNA: TGTGCCAGCAGCACATCCGGGACAGGGGGCGCCGAGCAGTACTTC. It encodes CASSTSGTGGAEQYF.

The gene calls are TRBV2 and TRBJ1-4, with D unresolved. Germline CDR1 SNHLY, CDR2 FYNNEI. The length of the CDR3 is 13 residues. The ends were cut back, 7 bases at V and 0 bases at J, with 6 bases in the middle. The CDR3 nucleotides read TGTGCCAGCAACTGGGCAACTAATGAAAAACTGTTTTTT. Translation: CASNWATNEKLFF.

The chain joins TRBV5-6 to TRBJ1-5, with D unclear. V was clipped by 4 bases and J by 5 bases, with 13 bases between them. This CDR3 spans 14 amino acids. Germline V gene lookup returns CDR1 SGHDT and CDR2 YYEEEE. The CDR3, as DNA: TGTGCCAGCAGCCACCGAGGAGTGGATCAGCCCCAGCATTTT. This translates into CASSHRGVDQPQHF.

The chain is built from TRBV30 and TRBJ2-2, with 8 bases that match TRBD2. In germline, CDR1 is GTSNPN, CDR2 SVGIG (reference sequence). The junction had 8 bases not matched to a gene; V was cut back by 4 bases and J by 4 bases. CDR3 length equals 15 residues. The CDR3 loop is CAWITSGQGTGELFF. The CDR3 nucleotides are TGTGCCTGGATTACTAGCGGTCAAGGCACCGGGGAGCTGTTTTTT.

This chain uses TRBV30 with TRBJ1-1; 8 bases fit TRBD1. This CDR3 is built from 16 residues. Germline loops: CDR1 GTSNPN, CDR2 SVGIG (reference sequence). Germline trimming cut 7 bases from V and 6 bases from J; bases unmatched to any gene: 19. The DNA of the CDR3 is TGTGCCTACCATTTGCGAAAGGGGGCAGGGGGCCCTGAAGCTTTCTTT. Protein product: CAYHLRKGAGGPEAFF.

This clone was found once. The V and J genes are TRBV7-9 and TRBJ2-3, with TRBD2 identical over 10 bases. The CDR3 consists of 17 residues. The trim removed 1 base at V and 0 bases at J, leaving 4 bases unmatched. Germline CDR1 reads SEHNR; CDR2 reads FQNEAQ (reference sequence). The CDR3 loop is CASSLGSGRPSTDTQYF. CDR3 coding DNA: TGTGCCAGCAGCTTAGGTAGCGGGAGGCCTAGCACAGATACGCAGTATTTT. The full variable domain, completed using reference TRBV7-9 and TRBJ2-3, is DTGVSQNPRHKITKRGQNVTFRCDPISEHNRLYWYRQTLGQGPEFLTYFQNEAQLEKSRLLSDRFSAERPKGSFSTLEIQRTEQGDSAMYLCASSLGSGRPSTDTQYFGPGTRLTVL.

V usage is TRBV15 and J usage is TRBJ2-7; D is possibly TRBD1 (6 bases). Deletions cut 6 bases from V and 0 bases from J, with 9 bases between. The CDR3 has 13 residues. The germline V gene encodes CDR1 LNHNV and CDR2 YYDKDF (reference sequence). CDR3 DNA: TGTGCCACCAGGCGAGGGGGCTCCTACGAGCAGTACTTC. This sequence encodes CATRRGGSYEQYF. Full variable domain (outside the CDR3, taken from reference TRBV15 and TRBJ2-7): DAMVIQNPRYQVTQFGKPVTLSCSQTLNHNVMYWYQQKSSQAPKLLFHYYDKDFNNEADTPDNFQSRRPNTSFCFLDIRSPGLGDTAMYLCATRRGGSYEQYFGPGTRLTVT.

The CDR3 DNA reads TGCGCCAGCAGCTTGGCCCCGCTAGCTGGTGAGCAGTTCTTC. Translating gives CASSLAPLAGEQFF. The chain employs TRBV5-1 and TRBJ2-1, with D perhaps TRBD2 (5 bases). CDR1 and CDR2 (germline): SGHRS, YFSETQ. Trimming stripped 0 bases from V and 9 bases from J, with 13 bases between. The CDR3 runs to 14 residues. The full variable domain, in which reference TRBV5-1 and TRBJ2-1 provide the parts outside the CDR3, is KAGVTQTPRYLIKTRGQQVTLSCSPISGHRSVSWYQQTPGQGLQFLFEYFSETQRNKGNFPGRFSGRQFSNSRSEMNVSTLELGDSALYLCASSLAPLAGEQFFGPGTRLTVL.

The chain carries TRBV7-3 and TRBJ2-1; TRBD2 matches at 8 bases. J gave up 6 bases and V 1 base, and 2 bases lay outside the gene matches. Germline V gene lookup returns CDR1 SGHTA and CDR2 FQGTGA. The CDR3 contains 14 residues. Written as DNA, the CDR3 is TGTGCCAGCAGCTTAATGACTAGCGTCAATGAGCAGTTCTTC. Encoded protein: CASSLMTSVNEQFF.

The chain is built from TRBV7-3 and TRBJ1-1; no clear D gene. The CDR3 runs to 14 residues. Trimming cost V 1 base and J 4 bases, with 10 bases left between them. Per germline, CDR1 SGHTA and CDR2 FQGTGA. The CDR3 sequence is CASSLSPRSTEAFF. The CDR3 DNA reads as TGTGCCAGCAGCTTAAGTCCCAGGAGCACTGAAGCTTTCTTT.

This clone was counted a few times. V gene TRBV5-1 combines with J gene TRBJ2-3, with TRBD2 matching over 12 bases. This CDR3 has 18 residues. Germline values: CDR1 SGHRS, CDR2 YFSETQ. The trim removed 0 bases at V and 2 bases at J, leaving 7 bases unmatched. CDR3 sequence (DNA): TGCGCCAGCAGCTTGGGGGAACTAGCGGGAGGACTCACAGATACGCAGTATTTT. Amino acid sequence: CASSLGELAGGLTDTQYF.

The chain carries TRBV7-2 and TRBJ2-2; D is undetermined. This CDR3 has 12 residues. Germline values: CDR1 SGHTA, CDR2 FQGNSA. Between the trimmed V and J ends, which lost 5 bases and 4 bases, there was a span of 5 bases. CDR3 sequence (DNA): TGTGCCAGCAGCCTAGGCACCGGGGAGCTGTTTTTT. Its translation: CASSLGTGELFF.

The chain couples TRBV9 to TRBJ2-1, with TRBD2 as a possible D gene (6 bases). Germline lookup yields CDR1 SGDLS and CDR2 YYNGEE. Trimming shortened V by 0 bases and J by 4 bases, and 11 bases separated the two germline ends. The length of the CDR3 is 15 residues. The CDR3 spells CASSVAWGLYNEQFF. The CDR3 coding sequence is TGTGCCAGCAGCGTAGCTTGGGGACTTTACAATGAGCAGTTCTTC.

Only one count was recorded for this clone. CDR3 residues: CASSPGDSYNEQFF. The CDR3 coding sequence is TGCGCCAGCAGCCCGGGGGACAGTTACAATGAGCAGTTCTTC. This chain uses TRBV5-1 with TRBJ2-1, with D maybe TRBD1 (7 bases). CDR1 is SGHRS and CDR2 is YFSETQ in the germline V gene. Trimming stripped 4 bases from V and 4 bases from J, with 12 bases between. The CDR3 runs to 14 residues.

This clone was picked up one time. CDR3 sequence reads: CASRPPRGQGYFNEQFF. In DNA, the CDR3 is TGTGCCAGCAGACCCCCCCGGGGACAGGGTTATTTCAATGAGCAGTTCTTC. The gene calls are TRBV27 and TRBJ2-1, with 9 nucleotides matching TRBD1. V dropped 6 bases and J dropped 6; count of bases not matched to a gene: 15. Germline CDR1 MNHEY, CDR2 SMNVEV (reference sequence). This CDR3 contains 17 residues.

This clone came up a few times. The V gene is TRBV6-5, the J gene TRBJ2-3, with TRBD1 matching 8 bases. V lost 7 bases to trimming and J lost 4 bases; unmatched junction nucleotides: 7. The CDR3 contains 14 residues. The germline CDR1 and CDR2 sequences are MNHEY and SVGAGI. The DNA of the CDR3 is TGTGCCAGCAATAGACAGGGGTCCGCAGATACGCAGTATTTT. Its protein product is CASNRQGSADTQYF.

This clone occurred a few times. V is TRBV6-1 and J is TRBJ1-2, with 7 bases matching TRBD1. Unmatched junction bases numbered 1, after V lost 4 bases and J lost 2 bases. Germline loops: CDR1 MNHNS, CDR2 SASEGT. There are 13 residues in the CDR3. The CDR3 DNA follows: TGTGCCAGCAGTGTGACAGGGAACTATGGCTACACCTTC. Its protein product is CASSVTGNYGYTF.